This T cell receptor (beta chain) was recovered during a study of blood T cell repertoires in COVID-19. The overall study: Spain, Italy and the United States supplied samples that represented acute and convalescent COVID-19. Sources were T cells, B-cell-depleted T cells, or PBMCs; the material itself was cDNA or gDNA.

Across 24 US areas, participants ranged in age from about 18 to 90 years. This CDR3 region has 14 residues. Germline CDR1 is KGHDR and CDR2 is SFDVKD. The V end was cut by 1 base, the J end by 7 bases, with 11 bases between. Authors' analysis steps: Amplification of reference gene primers provided the estimated nucleated cell counts. Profiling relied on immunoSEQ multiplex PCR, and the TCRdb table lists in-frame clones only, not all of them. V, J and clone size were drawn from that table, and D and trimming were deduced from the DNA. The data contain about 170,000 clones, more than 70% of them singletons.

This chain uses TRBV24-1 with TRBJ2-3, with D maybe TRBD2 (5 bases). The sample comprised PBMCs or T cells enriched from blood (not recorded which). The receptor comes from a woman aged 45-60 years in a cohort exposed to, infected with or recovered from COVID-19 (not recorded which). CDR3 residues: CATSDFRGANTQYF. CDR3 sequence (DNA): TGTGCCACCAGTGATTTTCGGGGAGCGAATACGCAGTATTTT.